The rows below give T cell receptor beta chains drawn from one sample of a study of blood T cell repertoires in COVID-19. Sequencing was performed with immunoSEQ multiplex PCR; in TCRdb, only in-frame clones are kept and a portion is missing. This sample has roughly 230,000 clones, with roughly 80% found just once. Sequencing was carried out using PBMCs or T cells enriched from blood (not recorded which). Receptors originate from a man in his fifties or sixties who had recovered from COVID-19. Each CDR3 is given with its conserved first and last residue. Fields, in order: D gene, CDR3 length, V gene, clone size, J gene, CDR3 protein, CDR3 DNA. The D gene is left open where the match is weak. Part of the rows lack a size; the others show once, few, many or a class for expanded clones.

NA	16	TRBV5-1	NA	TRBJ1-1	CASSLGGLVMNTEAFF	TGCGCCAGCAGCTTGGGCGGGTTGGTTATGAACACTGAAGCTTTCTTT
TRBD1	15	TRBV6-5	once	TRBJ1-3	CASRSDRATGNTIYF	TGTGCCAGCAGATCCGACAGGGCTACTGGAAACACCATATATTTT
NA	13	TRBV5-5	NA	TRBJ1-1	CASSLQGNTEAFF	TGTGCCAGCAGCTTACAGGGAAACACTGAAGCTTTCTTT
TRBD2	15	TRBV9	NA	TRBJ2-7	CASSVEAGGPSQQYF	TGTGCCAGCAGCGTAGAAGCGGGAGGGCCTTCGCAGCAGTACTTC
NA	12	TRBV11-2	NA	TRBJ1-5	CASSLDYQPQHF	TGTGCCAGCAGCTTAGACTATCAGCCCCAGCATTTT
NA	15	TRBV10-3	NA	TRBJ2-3	CAASGGVSNTDTQYF	TGTGCCGCAAGTGGCGGGGTCTCTAACACAGATACGCAGTATTTT
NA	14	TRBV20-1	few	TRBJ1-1	CSASRVTGNTEAFF	TGCAGTGCTAGTAGGGTGACAGGGAACACTGAAGCTTTCTTT
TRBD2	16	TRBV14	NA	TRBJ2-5	CASSQLAGGFQETQYF	TGTGCCAGCAGCCAACTAGCGGGGGGCTTCCAAGAGACCCAGTACTTC
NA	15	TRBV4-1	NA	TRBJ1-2	CASSQVPLTGYGYTF	TGCGCCAGCAGCCAAGTCCCTCTCACGGGGTATGGCTACACCTTC
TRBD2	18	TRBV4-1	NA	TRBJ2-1	CASSQVGTSGRAFNEQFF	TGCGCCAGCAGCCAAGTTGGGACTAGCGGGAGGGCCTTCAATGAGCAGTTCTTC
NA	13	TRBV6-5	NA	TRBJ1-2	CASSYWQDYGYTF	TGTGCCAGCAGTTACTGGCAGGACTATGGCTACACCTTC
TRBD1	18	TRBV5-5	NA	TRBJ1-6	CASSYFGQGAFYNSPLHF	TGTGCCAGCAGCTATTTCGGACAGGGGGCGTTCTATAATTCACCCCTCCACTTT
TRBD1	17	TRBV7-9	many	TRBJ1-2	CASSLGTGVRNNYGYTF	TGTGCCAGCAGCCTCGGGACAGGGGTTCGAAATAACTATGGCTACACCTTC
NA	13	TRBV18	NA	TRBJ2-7	CASSLERIYEQYF	TGTGCCAGCTCCCTTGAGCGGATTTACGAGCAGTACTTC
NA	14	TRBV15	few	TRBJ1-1	CATSSTLGPREAFF	TGTGCCACCAGCAGTACCCTCGGCCCACGGGAGGCTTTCTTT
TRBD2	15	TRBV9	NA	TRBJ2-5	CASGGVAGGQETQYF	TGTGCCAGCGGCGGGGTAGCGGGGGGCCAAGAGACCCAGTACTTC
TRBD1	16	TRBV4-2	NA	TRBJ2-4	CASSQVQGDVKNIQYF	TGTGCCAGCAGCCAAGTACAGGGGGATGTGAAAAACATTCAGTACTTC
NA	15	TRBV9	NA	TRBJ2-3	CASSSTGTHTDTQYF	TGTGCCAGCAGCTCGACCGGGACTCACACAGATACGCAGTATTTT
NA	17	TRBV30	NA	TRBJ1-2	CAWSVLLGRPANYGYTF	TGTGCCTGGAGTGTACTTCTGGGCAGGCCAGCTAACTATGGCTACACCTTC
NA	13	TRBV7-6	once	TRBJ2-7	CASSLDRLDEQYF	TGTGCCAGCAGCTTAGACAGGCTCGACGAGCAGTACTTC
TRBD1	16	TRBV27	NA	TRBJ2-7	CASSLSWDSLSREQYF	TGTGCCAGCAGTTTATCATGGGACAGTCTCTCTCGCGAGCAGTACTTC
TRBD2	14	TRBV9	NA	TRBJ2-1	CASSLGTREFEQFF	TGTGCCAGCAGCCTCGGGACTAGGGAGTTTGAGCAGTTCTTC
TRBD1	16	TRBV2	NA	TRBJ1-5	CASSLWTGVEVQPQHF	TGTGCCAGCAGTCTTTGGACAGGGGTGGAAGTTCAGCCCCAGCATTTT
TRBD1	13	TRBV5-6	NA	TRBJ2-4	CASSSDRALGQYF	TGTGCCAGCAGCTCTGACAGGGCCTTAGGTCAGTACTTC
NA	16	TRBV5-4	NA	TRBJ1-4	CASSFGRGATNEKLFF	TGTGCCAGCAGCTTCGGCAGGGGAGCAACTAATGAAAAACTGTTTTTT
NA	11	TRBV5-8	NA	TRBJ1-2	CASSLAQIYTF	TGTGCCAGCAGCTTGGCCCAGATCTACACCTTC
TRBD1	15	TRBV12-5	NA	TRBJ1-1	CASGNGQGMNTEAFF	TGTGCTAGTGGTAACGGACAGGGAATGAACACTGAAGCTTTCTTT
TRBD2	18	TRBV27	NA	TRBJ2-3	CASSFGLAGGTSTDTQYF	TGTGCCAGCAGTTTTGGGCTAGCGGGGGGGACTAGCACAGATACGCAGTATTTT
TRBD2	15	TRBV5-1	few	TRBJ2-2	CASSLQREGSGELFF	TGCGCCAGCAGCTTACAGCGGGAGGGCTCCGGGGAGCTGTTTTTT
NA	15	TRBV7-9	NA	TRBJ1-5	CASSFGGGGNQPQHF	TGTGCCAGCAGCTTTGGTGGAGGGGGCAATCAGCCCCAGCATTTT
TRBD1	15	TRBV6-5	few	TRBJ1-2	CASSSSTGNGYGYTF	TGTGCCAGCAGCTCCTCGACAGGGAACGGCTATGGCTACACCTTC
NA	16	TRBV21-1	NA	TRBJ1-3	CASSPRPDSKGNTIYF	TGTGCCAGCAGCCCCCGGCCGGACAGTAAGGGAAACACCATATATTTT
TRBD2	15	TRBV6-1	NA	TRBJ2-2	CASSELAGSTGELFF	TGTGCCAGCAGTGAACTAGCGGGTTCCACCGGGGAGCTGTTTTTT
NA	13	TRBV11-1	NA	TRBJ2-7	CASSLQGSYEQYF	TGTGCCAGCAGCCTACAGGGCTCCTACGAGCAGTACTTC
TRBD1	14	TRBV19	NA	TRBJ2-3	CATQTGGSTDTQYF	TGTGCCACCCAGACAGGGGGAAGCACAGATACGCAGTATTTT
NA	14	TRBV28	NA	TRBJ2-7	CASSKTGYAYEQYF	TGTGCCAGCAGCAAGACCGGGTATGCCTACGAGCAGTACTTC
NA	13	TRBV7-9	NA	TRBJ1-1	CASSPDTNTEAFF	TGTGCCAGCAGCCCCGACACGAACACTGAAGCTTTCTTT
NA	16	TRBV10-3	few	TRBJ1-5	CATRGGSGGDNQPQHF	TGTGCCACCCGGGGGGGGAGTGGGGGTGACAATCAGCCCCAGCATTTT
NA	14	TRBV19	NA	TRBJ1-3	CASSPPVSGNTIYF	TGTGCCAGTAGTCCCCCAGTCTCTGGAAACACCATATATTTT
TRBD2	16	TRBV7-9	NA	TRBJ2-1	CASSPRTSGRAYEQFF	TGTGCCAGCAGCCCCCGGACTAGCGGGAGGGCATATGAGCAGTTCTTC
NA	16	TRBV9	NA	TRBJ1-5	CASRAFYVSGNQPQHF	TGTGCCAGCAGAGCCTTCTACGTTTCGGGCAATCAGCCCCAGCATTTT
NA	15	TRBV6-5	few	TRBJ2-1	CASSQLVGGYNEQFF	TGTGCCAGCAGCCAATTGGTTGGAGGATACAATGAGCAGTTCTTC
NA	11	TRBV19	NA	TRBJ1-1	CASSYTGEAFF	TGTGCCAGCAGTTACACCGGGGAAGCTTTCTTT
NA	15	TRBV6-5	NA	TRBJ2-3	CASKPRRAATDTQYF	TGTGCCAGCAAACCGCGGAGGGCAGCTACAGATACGCAGTATTTT
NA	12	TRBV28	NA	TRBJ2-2	CASSFYTGELFF	TGTGCCAGCAGTTTCTACACCGGGGAGCTGTTTTTT
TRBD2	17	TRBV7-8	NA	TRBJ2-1	CASSFFRTSGVGNEQFF	TGTGCCAGCAGCTTCTTTCGGACTAGCGGGGTCGGCAATGAGCAGTTCTTC
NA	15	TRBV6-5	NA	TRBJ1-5	CASSYSRSFNQPQHF	TGTGCCAGCAGTTACTCGCGTAGTTTCAATCAGCCCCAGCATTTT
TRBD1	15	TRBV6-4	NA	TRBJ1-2	CASSVTGTGAYGYTF	TGTGCCAGCAGTGTCACCGGGACAGGGGCCTATGGCTACACCTTC
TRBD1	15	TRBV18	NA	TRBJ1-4	CASSRREGAEEKLFF	TGTGCCAGCTCTCGCCGAGAGGGGGCGGAGGAAAAACTGTTTTTT
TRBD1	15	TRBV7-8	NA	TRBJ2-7	CASSLAGQGKVEQYF	TGTGCCAGCAGCTTAGCGGGACAGGGGAAGGTCGAGCAGTACTTC
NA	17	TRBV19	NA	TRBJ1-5	CASRFGGGGRLNQPQHF	TGTGCCAGTAGATTTGGGGGCGGGGGGAGGCTGAATCAGCCCCAGCATTTT